One sample yielded the 11 T cell receptor beta chains listed below, sequenced in a study of graft-versus-host responses after intestinal transplantation. Graft tissue processing released intraepithelial and lamina propria lymphocytes. Profiled with immunoSEQ multiplex PCR; TCRdb holds only in-frame clones, not every one. Here the sample spans about 5,700 clones, roughly 65% being singletons. Sequenced material: ileum tissue, taken almost 310 days after intestinal transplant. The receptors were sampled from a human patient who received an intestinal transplant, so some T cells may come from the graft donor.

This clone has a handful of counts. The V call is TRBV28, the J call TRBJ2-6; D gene unclear. The CDR3 extends over 15 amino acids. With 2 bases removed from V and 2 bases from J, the gap between germline ends came to 7 bases. Germline values: CDR1 MDHEN, CDR2 SYDVKM. CDR3 protein: CASSLAGTGANVLTF. The DNA for the CDR3 is TGTGCCAGCAGTTTAGCAGGAACTGGGGCCAACGTCCTGACTTTC.

This chain uses TRBV27 with TRBJ1-1, with D unresolved. CDR1 MNHEY and CDR2 SMNVEV come from the germline V gene (reference sequence). Trimming took 5 bases from V and 2 from J, leaving 6 bases between them. This CDR3 contains 12 residues. CDR3 protein: CASSKPNTEAFF. Written as DNA, the CDR3 is TGTGCCAGCAGTAAGCCAAACACTGAAGCTTTCTTT.

This rearrangement joins TRBV7-8 to TRBJ2-7, with 11 positions matching TRBD2. CDR1 and CDR2 (germline): SGHVS, FQNEAQ. The CDR3 is made up of 15 amino acids. V trimming: 2 bases; J trimming: 3 bases; junction bases outside the gene matches: 3. In DNA form, the CDR3 reads TGTGCCAGCAGCTTAATAGCGGGAGGGATCTACGAGCAGTACTTC. Residues: CASSLIAGGIYEQYF.

The chain uses TRBV7-3 and TRBJ2-1; TRBD2 is a possible D gene (5 bases). CDR3 length: 13 amino acids. From germline, CDR1 is SGHTA and CDR2 FQGTGA. V was shortened by 2 bases and J by 5 bases, with 7 bases between the two germline ends. The CDR3 region has the DNA TGTGCCAGCAGCTTAGGGCGGGACAATGAGCAGTTCTTC. Amino acid sequence: CASSLGRDNEQFF.

The V and J genes are TRBV9 and TRBJ2-1, with 12 positions matching TRBD2. CDR1 and CDR2 (germline): SGDLS, YYNGEE. V gave up 0 bases and J gave up 2 bases; unmatched junction bases: 6. CDR3 length: 18 residues. The CDR3 nucleotides read TGTGCCAGCAGCGTAGGGCTAGCGGGAGGGCCCACCTACAATGAGCAGTTCTTC. It specifies CASSVGLAGGPTYNEQFF.

V and J are TRBV4-2 and TRBJ2-5; possibly TRBD2 for D (6 bases). The germline V and J ends were trimmed by 2 bases and 11 bases, with 15 bases remaining between them. There are 13 residues in the CDR3. Germline CDR1 is LGHNA and CDR2 is YNFKEQ. The CDR3 reads CASSQMGTREQYF. The CDR3, as DNA: TGTGCCAGCAGCCAAATGGGTACTCGGGAGCAGTACTTC.

A remark on this clone: At one of its ends the junction is not consistent with the germline gene, which may arise from a read error. This chain uses TRBV7-2 with TRBJ2-4, with no clear D. Germline loops: CDR1 SGHTA, CDR2 FQGNSA. The CDR3 extends over 15 amino acids. The CDR3 DNA reads TGTGCCAGCAGCTTAGCGTGGGCAGCCGAAAACATTCAGTACTTC. Its protein is CASSLAWAAENIQYF. Variable domain in full (rest from reference TRBV7-2 and TRBJ2-4): GAGVSQSPSNKVTEKGKDVELRCDPISGHTALYWYRQSLGQGLEFLIYFQGNSAPDKSGLPSDRFSAERTGGSVSTLTIQRTQQEDSAVYLCASSLAWAAENIQYFGAGTRLSVL.

In its sample, this clone was seen a few times. This sequence joins TRBV5-1 and TRBJ1-1; D may be TRBD1 (5 bases). V lost 2 bases and J lost 5, with 10 bases in between. The length of the CDR3 is 13 residues. Germline V gene sequence: CDR1 SGHRS, CDR2 YFSETQ. In nucleotides, the CDR3 is TGCGCCAGCAGCTTAGACAGAGTTACTGAAGCTTTCTTT. Residues: CASSLDRVTEAFF.

This clone was found a few times. V is TRBV4-2 and J is TRBJ2-7, with D perhaps TRBD1 (5 bases). Germline V gene data show CDR1 as LGHNA and CDR2 as YNFKEQ. Trimming removed 2 bases from V and 6 bases from J, with 8 bases in between. The CDR3 is 12 residues long. CDR3: CASSQRTSEQYF. In DNA, the CDR3 is TGTGCCAGCAGCCAACGGACATCCGAGCAGTACTTC.

This chain joins TRBV7-3 and TRBJ1-1; TRBD1 matches at 7 bases. The V gene's germline CDR1 is SGHTA and CDR2 FQGTGA. This CDR3 comprises 15 residues. The V gene end was trimmed by 5 bases and the J gene end by 0 bases; junction bases not matched to a gene: 6. In nucleotides, the CDR3 is TGTGCCAGCAGCCCTACGACAGGGTTGAACACTGAAGCTTTCTTT. Protein: CASSPTTGLNTEAFF.

This clone was observed a few times. The chain is built from TRBV6-1 and TRBJ2-1, with a possible D match to TRBD2 (5 bases). The CDR3 runs 14 residues. Deletions cut 6 bases from V and 4 bases from J, with 13 bases between. Germline V gene data show CDR1 as MNHNS and CDR2 as SASEGT. CDR3 DNA: TGTGCCAGCAGGGGGAGCACTTTTTACAATGAGCAGTTCTTC. It yields the protein CASRGSTFYNEQFF.